A single sample is the source of the 29 T cell receptor beta chains below, sequenced in a study of CD8+CD57+ T cells in acquired aplastic anemia. For CDR3 and TCR beta VDJ profiling, genomic DNA was the template used. TCRdb processed the reads anew with MiXCR; each CDR3 protein has one entry. The sample yields about 200,000 distinct CDR3 sequences, around 32% seen once. Sequencing input: sorted CD4+, CD8+, or CD8+CD57+ T cells (not recorded which) from PBMCs. The source of these receptors is a human donor in good health, serving as a control.

The DNA for the CDR3 is TGCAGTGCCAAGGGCTACTCCTACGAGCAGTACTTC. Protein: CSAKGYSYEQYF. The chain recombines TRBV20-1 with TRBJ2-7; D ambiguous. Germline CDR1 is DFQATT and CDR2 is SNEGSKA (reference sequence). The CDR3 runs to 12 residues. The V gene lost 6 bases and the J gene lost 0 bases, with 9 bases spanning the gap.

This clonotype was counted ten times or more. The chain uses TRBV5-1 and TRBJ2-7; possible D gene TRBD1, 5 bases. Germline V gene lookup returns CDR1 SGHRS and CDR2 YFSETQ. V was cut by 0 bases and J by 2 bases, with 9 bases left in between. This CDR3 spans 14 amino acids. The CDR3 loop reads CASSLDGQAYEQYF. DNA for the CDR3: TGCGCCAGCAGCTTGGACGGACAAGCCTACGAGCAGTACTTC.

This clonotype was observed many times. V and J are TRBV10-3 and TRBJ2-3, with 13 bases fitting TRBD2. With V trimmed by 2 bases and J by 3 bases, 2 bases remained unmatched. The CDR3 is 16 amino acids. Germline V gene sequence: CDR1 ENHRY, CDR2 SYGVKD. The CDR3 here is CAISEGLAGVTDTQYF. CDR3 DNA: TGTGCCATCAGTGAGGGACTAGCGGGAGTAACAGATACGCAGTATTTT.

This clonotype occurred many times. The chain uses TRBV5-1 and TRBJ2-3; D is perhaps TRBD1 (6 bases). CDR3 length equals 19 residues. The V end was cut by 1 base, the J end by 1 base, with 22 bases between. Germline V CDR1 and CDR2: SGHRS, YFSETQ. In nucleotides, the CDR3 is TGCGCCAGCAGCTTGTCGCTGACCCCGAGCAGGGGAGGCACAGATACGCAGTATTTT. Protein sequence: CASSLSLTPSRGGTDTQYF.

Concerning this clonotype itself: With a much larger clone just one base away, this may be a read error. This chain connects TRBV2 to TRBJ2-7, with D perhaps TRBD1 or TRBD2 (5 bases each). Germline lookup yields CDR1 SNHLY and CDR2 FYNNEI. The CDR3 has 15 residues. The CDR3 DNA reads TGTGCCAGCAGTGAAGGTGCAGGGAGATACTACGAGCGGTACTTC. The encoded protein is CASSEGAGRYYERYF.

This clonotype was observed many times. V usage is TRBV5-1 and J usage is TRBJ1-2; TRBD1 might be the D (5 bases). Deletions cut 9 bases from V and 0 bases from J, with 15 bases between. Germline V CDR1 and CDR2: SGHRS, YFSETQ. This CDR3 has 14 residues. As DNA, the CDR3 is TGCGCCACCTCCCCCGGGGGGACTAACTATGGCTACACCTTC. Residues: CATSPGGTNYGYTF. Supplemented by reference TRBV5-1 and TRBJ1-2, the full variable domain reads KAGVTQTPRYLIKTRGQQVTLSCSPISGHRSVSWYQQTPGQGLQFLFEYFSETQRNKGNFPGRFSGRQFSNSRSEMNVSTLELGDSALYLCATSPGGTNYGYTFGSGTRLTVV.

With regard to this clonotype: Without the conserved terminal phenylalanine or tryptophan, this CDR3 likely stems from a read error. The chain combines TRBV6-5 with TRBJ1-5; 7 bases align to TRBD1. The V segment lost 4 bases and the J segment 1 base; nucleotides outside the gene matches: 7. Germline lookup yields CDR1 MNHEY and CDR2 SVGAGI. CDR3 size: 16 residues. Here the CDR3 DNA reads TGTGCCAGCAGTTCGACAGGGAGAGGGAGCAATCAGCCCCAGCATCTT. It specifies CASSSTGRGSNQPQHL.

The V and J genes are TRBV5-1 and TRBJ1-1; 9 bases agree with TRBD1. CDR3 length: 15 amino acids. Unmatched junction bases numbered 4, after V lost 0 bases and J lost 4 bases. Germline loops: CDR1 SGHRS, CDR2 YFSETQ. The CDR3 reads CASSLEGTGPTEAFF. The CDR3 DNA follows: TGCGCCAGCAGCTTGGAAGGGACAGGGCCCACTGAAGCTTTCTTT.

The V call is TRBV29-1, the J call TRBJ2-7, with D uncertain. The CDR3 has 15 amino acids. V was shortened by 3 bases and J by 1 base, with 16 bases between the two germline ends. The germline CDR1 and CDR2 sequences are SQVTM and ANQGSEA. As DNA, the CDR3 is TGCAGCGTTGACCAGGCCTCGGACGGGTCCTACGAGCAGTACTTC. This codes for CSVDQASDGSYEQYF.

The gene calls are TRBV7-9 and TRBJ1-1; 10 bases fit TRBD1. From germline, CDR1 is SEHNR and CDR2 FQNEAQ (reference sequence). V gave up 5 bases and J gave up 4 bases; unmatched junction bases: 7. The CDR3 covers 15 residues. The CDR3 region is CASSPPRDRGTEAFF. The CDR3 nucleotides are TGTGCCAGCAGCCCTCCCCGGGACAGGGGCACTGAAGCTTTCTTT.

There are many counts of this clonotype. This rearrangement joins TRBV10-3 to TRBJ2-3, with D possibly TRBD2 on 7 matching bases. This CDR3 contains 18 residues. CDR1 and CDR2 (germline): ENHRY, SYGVKD. The V and J ends lost 2 bases and 1 base respectively, with 19 bases between them. CDR3 in DNA: TGTGCCATCAGTGAGCGCACTGGGAGGGGGGGACGCACAGATACGCAGTATTTT. It is translated as CAISERTGRGGRTDTQYF.

Turning to this clonotype: This may come from a read error, since a much larger clone is one base off. The chain recombines TRBV5-5 with TRBJ2-5; no firm D call. Looked up from germline, CDR1 is SGHKS and CDR2 is YYEKEE (reference sequence). The CDR3 is 14 residues long. The chain's CDR3 is CDSSFTGQQETQYF. As DNA, the CDR3 is TGTGACAGCAGCTTTACCGGGCAGCAAGAGACCCAGTACTTC.

This clonotype was seen repeatedly, ten times or more. This chain connects TRBV7-9 to TRBJ2-7; D gene ambiguous. Germline V CDR1 and CDR2: SEHNR, FQNEAQ (reference sequence). V lost 3 bases, J lost 0 bases, and 12 bases lay in between. The CDR3 runs to 15 residues. The DNA for the CDR3 is TGTGCCAGCAGCTTTGGAAGAATCCCCTCCTACGAGCAGTACTTC. Amino acid sequence: CASSFGRIPSYEQYF.

The chain employs TRBV20-1 and TRBJ1-4, with 9 nucleotides matching TRBD1. The CDR3 contains 18 residues. V lost 0 bases to trimming and J lost 1 base; unmatched junction nucleotides: 9. Per the germline V gene, CDR1 is DFQATT and CDR2 is SNEGSKA (reference sequence). The CDR3 spells CSARDQTGGSGTNEKLFF. The CDR3 DNA reads TGCAGTGCTAGAGATCAAACAGGGGGCTCGGGAACTAATGAAAAACTGTTTTTT.

As for this clonotype: This could be a read error, since a much larger clone is one nucleotide away. The J gene is TRBJ2-7, the V gene TRBV29-1; no reliable D call. The germline V gene encodes CDR1 SQVTM and CDR2 ANQGSEA. The CDR3 is 8 residues long. The CDR3 nucleotides are TGCAGACCCCCCGAGCAGTACTTC. This gives the protein CRPPEQYF.

This clonotype was found many times. The rearrangement joins TRBV20-1 to TRBJ2-7; weak D call: TRBD1 (5 bases). Trimming took off 2 bases at V and 5 bases at J, with 16 bases between the two ends. CDR3 length: 14 amino acids. CDR1 and CDR2 from the germline V gene are DFQATT and SNEGSKA (reference sequence). In DNA, the CDR3 is TGCAGTGCTAGACGCAGGGCCCCTAGTGACGAGCAGTACTTC. This codes for CSARRRAPSDEQYF.

This clonotype was observed a handful of times. V is TRBV24-1 and J is TRBJ1-2, with a tentative D call TRBD1 (6 bases). Germline values: CDR1 KGHDR, CDR2 SFDVKD. V gave up 0 bases and J gave up 4 bases, with 11 bases separating them. CDR3 length: 15 residues. CDR3 residues: CATSDLITGSYGYTF. CDR3 in DNA: TGTGCCACCAGTGATTTGATTACAGGGAGCTATGGCTACACCTTC.

This clonotype was observed at least ten times. The rearrangement links TRBV20-1 to TRBJ2-7; tentative D call: TRBD1 (5 bases). This CDR3 has 13 amino acids. V was clipped by 1 base and J by 3 bases, with 10 bases between them. Germline V gives CDR1 DFQATT, CDR2 SNEGSKA (reference sequence). The CDR3 region is CSARAGQIYEQYF. CDR3 nucleotide sequence: TGCAGTGCTAGAGCTGGACAAATCTACGAGCAGTACTTC.

The sample holds one count of this clonotype. A much larger clone is a single base away; this may be a read error. The chain employs TRBV5-1 and TRBJ2-5, with D tentatively TRBD1 or TRBD2 (5 bases each). The CDR3 is 15 amino acids. Germline V gene data show CDR1 as SGHRS and CDR2 as YFSETQ. CDR3 nucleotide sequence: TGCGCCAACAGCTTGTTTGCGGCCGGGACGGAGACCCAGTACTTC. Translated, it gives CANSLFAAGTETQYF.

The rearrangement links TRBV15 to TRBJ2-7; no reliable D call. CDR3 size: 13 residues. V lost 7 bases and J lost 5, with 15 bases in between. CDR1 and CDR2 (germline): LNHNV, YYDKDF (reference sequence). The chain's CDR3 is CATTLGLNNEQYF. As DNA, the CDR3 is TGTGCCACCACATTAGGCCTGAACAACGAGCAGTACTTC.

The chain recombines TRBV24-1 with TRBJ2-1; the match to TRBD1 covers 8 bases. Germline CDR1 reads KGHDR; CDR2 reads SFDVKD. Unmatched junction bases numbered 6, after V lost 5 bases and J lost 1 base. This CDR3 region has 16 residues. The CDR3 DNA reads as TGTGCCACCAGTGTTCGGGGACAGGCTTCCTACAATGAGCAGTTCTTC. Protein product: CATSVRGQASYNEQFF.

The chain combines TRBV15 with TRBJ2-7; tentative D call: TRBD2 (6 bases). The CDR3 runs 14 residues. Germline CDR1 is LNHNV and CDR2 is YYDKDF (reference sequence). V was shortened by 0 bases and J by 3 bases, with 9 bases between the two germline ends. As DNA, the CDR3 is TGTGCCACCAGCAGAGATCGCGGGGACTACGAGCAGTACTTC. The encoded protein is CATSRDRGDYEQYF.

In this sample, this clonotype turned up once. A much larger clone is a single base away; this may be a read error. The V and J genes are TRBV11-1 and TRBJ2-7, with 7 bases fitting TRBD1. Matching the DNA end better, TRBJ2-1 makes the J call doubtful. CDR1 and CDR2 from the germline V gene are SGHAT and FQDESV (reference sequence). The CDR3 extends over 18 amino acids. This CDR3 is CASSLGRGQSPGSRGQFF. The CDR3 nucleotides read TGTGCCAGCAGCTTAGGTCGGGGACAGTCCCCCGGATCACGGGGGCAGTTCTTC.

As to this clonotype: A much bigger clone sits one base away, suggesting this may be a read error. V usage is TRBV3-1 and J usage is TRBJ1-6, with D uncertain. In germline, CDR1 is LGHDT, CDR2 YNNKEL (reference sequence). The CDR3 sequence is 14 residues long. In nucleotides, the CDR3 is TGTGCCAGCAGCCAAGGGCTAAACAATTTACCCCTCCACTTT. Translated: CASSQGLNNLPLHF.

The chain combines TRBV28 with TRBJ2-5, with TRBD2 matching over 10 bases. Germline lookup yields CDR1 MDHEN and CDR2 SYDVKM. V was pared by 5 bases and J by 6 bases, with 9 bases of the junction left unmatched. The CDR3 spans 15 residues. This CDR3 is CASSPPSGSGKTQYF. Here the CDR3 DNA reads TGTGCCAGCAGTCCACCTAGCGGGAGCGGGAAGACCCAGTACTTC.

This clonotype was observed many times. The chain combines TRBV20-1 with TRBJ2-3; D might be TRBD1 (5 bases). Germline V gene lookup returns CDR1 DFQATT and CDR2 SNEGSKA (reference sequence). This CDR3 comprises 11 residues. Trimming pared 6 bases from V and 6 bases from J, leaving 10 bases between. The CDR3 DNA reads as TGCAGTGCCGACAAGGGGGATACGCAGTATTTT. The encoded protein is CSADKGDTQYF.

This chain connects TRBV27 to TRBJ2-3; 7 nucleotides agree with TRBD2. This CDR3 is 14 amino acids long. The germline V gene has CDR1 MNHEY and CDR2 SMNVEV (reference sequence). With V trimmed by 6 bases and J by 2 bases, 5 bases remained unmatched. CDR3 sequence reads: CASSWGGFTDTQYF. DNA of the CDR3: TGTGCCAGCAGCTGGGGGGGGTTCACAGATACGCAGTATTTT.

This clonotype occurred many times. V usage is TRBV19 and J usage is TRBJ1-2; tentatively, D is TRBD1 (6 bases). Germline V gene data show CDR1 as LNHDA and CDR2 as SQIVND (reference sequence). The V and J ends lost 3 bases and 4 bases respectively, with 9 bases between them. The CDR3 loop spans 13 amino acids. The CDR3 spells CASSMDRLYGYTF. The CDR3 bases are TGTGCCAGTAGTATGGACAGACTCTATGGCTACACCTTC.

This clonotype has a count of ten or more. The V call is TRBV6-1, the J call TRBJ1-6; D remains unclear. Between the trimmed V and J ends, which lost 6 bases and 8 bases, there was a span of 11 bases. Germline loops: CDR1 MNHNS, CDR2 SASEGT. The CDR3 loop spans 13 amino acids. CDR3 DNA sequence: TGTGCCAGCAGGCCACTGGTTGATTCACCCCTCCACTTT. Protein sequence: CASRPLVDSPLHF.